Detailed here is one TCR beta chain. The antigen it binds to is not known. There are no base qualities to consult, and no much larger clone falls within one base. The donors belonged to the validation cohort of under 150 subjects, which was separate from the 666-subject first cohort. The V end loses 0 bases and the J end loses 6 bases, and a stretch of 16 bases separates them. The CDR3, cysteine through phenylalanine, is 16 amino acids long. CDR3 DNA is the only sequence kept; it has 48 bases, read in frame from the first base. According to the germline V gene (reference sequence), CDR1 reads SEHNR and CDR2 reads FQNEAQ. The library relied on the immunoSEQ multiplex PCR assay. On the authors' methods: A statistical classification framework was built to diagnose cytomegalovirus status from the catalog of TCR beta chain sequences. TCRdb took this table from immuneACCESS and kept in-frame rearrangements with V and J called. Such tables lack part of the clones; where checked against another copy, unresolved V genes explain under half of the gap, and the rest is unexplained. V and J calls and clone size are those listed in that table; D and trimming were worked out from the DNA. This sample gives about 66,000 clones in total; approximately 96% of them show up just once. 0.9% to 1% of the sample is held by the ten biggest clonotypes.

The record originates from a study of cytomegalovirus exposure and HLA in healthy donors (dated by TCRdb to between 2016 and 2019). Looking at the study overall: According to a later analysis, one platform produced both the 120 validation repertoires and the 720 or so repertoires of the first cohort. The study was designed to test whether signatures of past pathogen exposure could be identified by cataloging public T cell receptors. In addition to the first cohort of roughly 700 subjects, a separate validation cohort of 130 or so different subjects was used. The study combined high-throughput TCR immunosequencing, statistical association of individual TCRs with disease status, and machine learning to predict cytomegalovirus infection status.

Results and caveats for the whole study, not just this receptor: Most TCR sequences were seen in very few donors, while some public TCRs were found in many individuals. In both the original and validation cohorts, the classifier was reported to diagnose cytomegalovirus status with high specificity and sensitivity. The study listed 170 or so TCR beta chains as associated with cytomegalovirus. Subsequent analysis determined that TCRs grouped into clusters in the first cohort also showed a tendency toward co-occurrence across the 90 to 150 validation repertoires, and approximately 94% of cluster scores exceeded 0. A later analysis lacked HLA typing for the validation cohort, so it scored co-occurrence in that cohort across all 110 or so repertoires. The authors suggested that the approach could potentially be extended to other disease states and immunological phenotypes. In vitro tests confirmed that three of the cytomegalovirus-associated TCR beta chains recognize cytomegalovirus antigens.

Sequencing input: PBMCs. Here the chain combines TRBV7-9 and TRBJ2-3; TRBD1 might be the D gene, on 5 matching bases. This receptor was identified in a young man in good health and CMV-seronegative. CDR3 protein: CASSLAGQGLEDTQYF. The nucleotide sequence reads TGTGCCAGCAGCTTAGCGGGCCAGGGCTTGGAGGATACGCAGTATTTT.